The next 3 T cell receptor beta chains were all read from a single sample in a study of T-cell memory formation after mild COVID-19. TCRdb used MiXCR to reprocess the 5' RACE reads, holding one entry per CDR3 protein. The profile shows 65,000 to 100,000 distinct CDR3 sequences, more than 10% of them singletons. Sequencing input: PBMCs or a T cell subset sorted from them (not recorded which). Receptors were obtained from a man younger than 30 who had mild COVID-19 (a few samples of this study predate the infection). Cell type and time point are not known.

In this sample, this clonotype turned up many times. The J gene is TRBJ2-7, the V gene TRBV5-1; D is undetermined. V lost 0 bases and J 0 bases, leaving 7 bases between the germline ends. Germline V gives CDR1 SGHRS, CDR2 YFSETQ. This CDR3 has 14 residues. Here the CDR3 DNA reads TGCGCCAGCAGCTTGGCGGTCAGCTCCTACGAGCAGTACTTC. As protein: CASSLAVSSYEQYF.

This clonotype was picked up a small number of times. This rearrangement joins TRBV6-5 to TRBJ2-1; D is ambiguous. V gave up 8 bases and J gave up 4 bases, with 3 bases separating them. Germline lookup yields CDR1 MNHEY and CDR2 SVGAGI. The CDR3 is 10 amino acids. CDR3 sequence reads: CASAYNEQFF. In DNA, the CDR3 is TGTGCCAGCGCGTACAATGAGCAGTTCTTC.

The rearrangement joins TRBV28 to TRBJ1-1, with D perhaps TRBD1 (6 bases). The V end was cut by 5 bases, the J end by 1 base, with 14 bases between. Germline CDR1 and CDR2: MDHEN and SYDVKM. The CDR3 spans 15 residues. The CDR3, as DNA: TGTGCCAGCAGTGGACTGGGGGCGCGGAACACTGAAGCTTTCTTT. Encoded protein: CASSGLGARNTEAFF.